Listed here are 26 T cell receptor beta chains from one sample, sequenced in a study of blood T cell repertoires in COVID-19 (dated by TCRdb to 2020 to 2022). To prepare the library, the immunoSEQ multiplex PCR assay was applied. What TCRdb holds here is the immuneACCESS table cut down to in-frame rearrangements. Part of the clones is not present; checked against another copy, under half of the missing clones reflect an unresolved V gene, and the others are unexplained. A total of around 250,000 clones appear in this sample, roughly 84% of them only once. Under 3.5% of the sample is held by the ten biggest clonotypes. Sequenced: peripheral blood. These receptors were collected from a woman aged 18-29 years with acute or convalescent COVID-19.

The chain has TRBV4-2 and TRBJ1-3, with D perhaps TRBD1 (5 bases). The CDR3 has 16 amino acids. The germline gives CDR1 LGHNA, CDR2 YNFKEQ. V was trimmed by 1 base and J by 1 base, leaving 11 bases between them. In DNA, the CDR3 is TGTGCCAGCAGCCAAGGGGGGGAACCATCTGGAAACACCATATATTTT. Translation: CASSQGGEPSGNTIYF.

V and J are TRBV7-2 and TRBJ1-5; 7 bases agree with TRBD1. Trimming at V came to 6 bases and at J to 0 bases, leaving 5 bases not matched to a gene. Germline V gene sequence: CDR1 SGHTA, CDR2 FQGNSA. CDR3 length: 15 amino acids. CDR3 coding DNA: TGTGCCAGCAGTTTGACAGGGTTTAGCAATCAGCCCCAGCATTTT. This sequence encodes CASSLTGFSNQPQHF.

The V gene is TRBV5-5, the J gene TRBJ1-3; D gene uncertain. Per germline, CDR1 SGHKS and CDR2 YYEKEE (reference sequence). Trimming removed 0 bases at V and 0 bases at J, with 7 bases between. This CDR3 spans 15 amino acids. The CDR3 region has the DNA TGTGCCAGCAGCTTGGAATTGTACTCTGGAAACACCATATATTTT. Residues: CASSLELYSGNTIYF. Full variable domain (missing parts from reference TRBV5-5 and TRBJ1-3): DAGVTQSPTHLIKTRGQQVTLRCSPISGHKSVSWYQQVLGQGPQFIFQYYEKEERGRGNFPDRFSARQFPNYSSELNVNALLLGDSALYLCASSLELYSGNTIYFGEGSWLTVV.

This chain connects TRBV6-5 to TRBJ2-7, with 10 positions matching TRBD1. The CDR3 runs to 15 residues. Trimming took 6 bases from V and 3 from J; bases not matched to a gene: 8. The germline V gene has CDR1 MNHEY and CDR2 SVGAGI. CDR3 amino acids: CASSDPGTGVYEQYF. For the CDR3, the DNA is TGTGCCAGCAGCGACCCGGGGACAGGGGTCTACGAGCAGTACTTC.

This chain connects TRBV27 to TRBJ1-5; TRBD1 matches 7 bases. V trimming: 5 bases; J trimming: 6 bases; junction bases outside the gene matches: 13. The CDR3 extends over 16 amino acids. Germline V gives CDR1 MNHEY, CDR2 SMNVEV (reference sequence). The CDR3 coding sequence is TGTGCCAGCAGTGACCGGAGTCGGGACAGAAGTCAGCCCCAGCATTTT. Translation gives CASSDRSRDRSQPQHF.

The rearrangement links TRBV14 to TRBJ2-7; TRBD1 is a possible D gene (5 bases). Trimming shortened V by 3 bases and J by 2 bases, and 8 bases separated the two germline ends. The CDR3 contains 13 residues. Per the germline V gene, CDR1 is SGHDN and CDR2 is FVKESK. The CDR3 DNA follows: TGTGCCAGCAGCCAGGACACCACCTACGAGCAGTACTTC. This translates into CASSQDTTYEQYF.

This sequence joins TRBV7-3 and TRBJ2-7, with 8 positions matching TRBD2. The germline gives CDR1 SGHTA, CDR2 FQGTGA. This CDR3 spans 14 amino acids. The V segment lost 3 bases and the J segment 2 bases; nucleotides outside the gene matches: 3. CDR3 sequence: CASSFGGAPYEQYF. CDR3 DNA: TGTGCCAGCAGCTTCGGGGGGGCACCCTACGAGCAGTACTTC. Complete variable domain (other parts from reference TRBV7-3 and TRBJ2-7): GAGVSQTPSNKVTEKGKYVELRCDPISGHTALYWYRQSLGQGPEFLIYFQGTGAADDSGLPNDRFFAVRPEGSVSTLKIQRTERGDSAVYLCASSFGGAPYEQYFGPGTRLTVT.

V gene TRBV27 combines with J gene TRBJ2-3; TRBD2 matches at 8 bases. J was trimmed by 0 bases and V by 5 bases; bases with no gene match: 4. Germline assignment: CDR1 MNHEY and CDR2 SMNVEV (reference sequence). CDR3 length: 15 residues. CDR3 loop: CASSISGTSTDTQYF. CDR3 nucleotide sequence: TGTGCCAGCAGTATTAGCGGGACTAGCACAGATACGCAGTATTTT.

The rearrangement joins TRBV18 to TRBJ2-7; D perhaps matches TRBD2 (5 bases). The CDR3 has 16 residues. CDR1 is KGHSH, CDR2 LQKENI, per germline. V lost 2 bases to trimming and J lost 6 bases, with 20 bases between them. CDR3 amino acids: CASSPVLIEGGGEQYF. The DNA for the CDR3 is TGTGCCAGCTCACCAGTTTTAATCGAGGGTGGTGGCGAGCAGTACTTC.

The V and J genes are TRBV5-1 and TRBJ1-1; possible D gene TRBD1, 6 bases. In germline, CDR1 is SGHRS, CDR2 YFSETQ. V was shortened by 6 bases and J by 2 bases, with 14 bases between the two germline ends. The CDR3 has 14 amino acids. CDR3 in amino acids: CASNGGHQNTEAFF. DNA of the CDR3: TGCGCCAGCAATGGGGGACACCAAAACACTGAAGCTTTCTTT.

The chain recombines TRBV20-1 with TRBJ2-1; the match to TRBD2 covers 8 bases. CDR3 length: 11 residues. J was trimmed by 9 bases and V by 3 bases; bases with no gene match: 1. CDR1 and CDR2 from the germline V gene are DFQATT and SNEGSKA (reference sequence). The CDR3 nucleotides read TGCAGTGCTAGCGGGAGGGGTGAGCAGTTCTTC. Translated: CSASGRGEQFF.

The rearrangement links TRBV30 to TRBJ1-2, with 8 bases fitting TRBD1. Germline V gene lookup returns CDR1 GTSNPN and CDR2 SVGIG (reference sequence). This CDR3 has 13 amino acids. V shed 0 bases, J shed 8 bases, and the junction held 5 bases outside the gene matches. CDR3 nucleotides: TGTGCCTGGAGTGTAGGCCAGGGGGCCGGCTACACCTTC. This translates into CAWSVGQGAGYTF.

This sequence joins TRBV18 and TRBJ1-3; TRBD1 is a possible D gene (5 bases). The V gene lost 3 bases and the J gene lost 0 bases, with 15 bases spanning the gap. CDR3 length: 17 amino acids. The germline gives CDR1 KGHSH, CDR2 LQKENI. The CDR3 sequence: CASSPWGERSSGNTIYF. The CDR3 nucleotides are TGTGCCAGCTCACCTTGGGGGGAACGGTCCTCTGGAAACACCATATATTTT.

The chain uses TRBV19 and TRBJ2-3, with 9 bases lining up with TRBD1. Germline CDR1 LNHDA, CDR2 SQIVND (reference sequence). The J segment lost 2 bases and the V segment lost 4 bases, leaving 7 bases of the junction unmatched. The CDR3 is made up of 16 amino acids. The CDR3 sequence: CASSSLGTGSTDTQYF. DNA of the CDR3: TGTGCCAGTAGTAGCCTAGGGACAGGGTCCACAGATACGCAGTATTTT.

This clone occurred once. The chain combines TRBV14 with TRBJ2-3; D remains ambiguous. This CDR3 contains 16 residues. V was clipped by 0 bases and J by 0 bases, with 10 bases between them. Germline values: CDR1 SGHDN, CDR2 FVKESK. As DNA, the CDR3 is TGTGCCAGCAGCCAAGATCGGGTTTGGAGCACAGATACGCAGTATTTT. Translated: CASSQDRVWSTDTQYF. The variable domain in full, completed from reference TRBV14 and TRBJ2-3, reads EAGVTQFPSHSVIEKGQTVTLRCDPISGHDNLYWYRRVMGKEIKFLLHFVKESKQDESGMPNNRFLAERTGGTYSTLKVQPAELEDSGVYFCASSQDRVWSTDTQYFGPGTRLTVL.

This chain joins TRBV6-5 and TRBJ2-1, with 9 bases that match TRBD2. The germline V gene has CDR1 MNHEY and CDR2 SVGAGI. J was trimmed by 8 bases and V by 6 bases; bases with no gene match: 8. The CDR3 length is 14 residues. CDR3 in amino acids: CASSEREALDEQFF. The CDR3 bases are TGTGCCAGCAGCGAGCGGGAGGCTCTCGATGAGCAGTTCTTC.

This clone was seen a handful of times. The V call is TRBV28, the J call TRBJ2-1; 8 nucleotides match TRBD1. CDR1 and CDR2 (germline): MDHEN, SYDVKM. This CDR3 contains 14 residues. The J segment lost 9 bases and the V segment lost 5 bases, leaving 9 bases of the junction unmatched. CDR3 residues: CASSPPGQGGEQFF. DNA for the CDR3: TGTGCCAGCAGTCCCCCCGGACAGGGTGGTGAGCAGTTCTTC.

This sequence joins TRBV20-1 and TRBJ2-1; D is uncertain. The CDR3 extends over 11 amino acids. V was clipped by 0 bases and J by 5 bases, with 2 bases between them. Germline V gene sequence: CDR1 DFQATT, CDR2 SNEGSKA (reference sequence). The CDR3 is CSARDNNEQFF. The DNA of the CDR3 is TGCAGTGCTAGAGATAACAATGAGCAGTTCTTC.

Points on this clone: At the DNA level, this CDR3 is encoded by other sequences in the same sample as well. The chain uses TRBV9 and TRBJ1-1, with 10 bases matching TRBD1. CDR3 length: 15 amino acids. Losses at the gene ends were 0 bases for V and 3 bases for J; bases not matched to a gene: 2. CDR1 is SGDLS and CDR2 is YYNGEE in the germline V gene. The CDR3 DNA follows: TGTGCCAGCAGCGTAGTCGGACAGGGGGACACTGAAGCTTTCTTT. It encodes CASSVVGQGDTEAFF.

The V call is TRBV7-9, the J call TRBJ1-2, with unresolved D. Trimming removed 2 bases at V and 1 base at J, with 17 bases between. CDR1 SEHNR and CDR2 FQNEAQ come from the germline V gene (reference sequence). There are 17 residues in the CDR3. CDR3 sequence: CASSLTLEGSFNYGYTF. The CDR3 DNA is TGTGCCAGCAGCTTAACCCTAGAGGGTTCATTTAACTATGGCTACACCTTC.

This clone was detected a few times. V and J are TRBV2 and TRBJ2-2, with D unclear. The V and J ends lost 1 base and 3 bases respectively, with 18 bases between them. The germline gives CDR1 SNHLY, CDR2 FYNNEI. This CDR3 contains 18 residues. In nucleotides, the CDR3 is TGTGCCAGCAGTGAAGAGCTAGGAAGACCCGTCGACACCGGGGAGCTGTTTTTT. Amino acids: CASSEELGRPVDTGELFF.

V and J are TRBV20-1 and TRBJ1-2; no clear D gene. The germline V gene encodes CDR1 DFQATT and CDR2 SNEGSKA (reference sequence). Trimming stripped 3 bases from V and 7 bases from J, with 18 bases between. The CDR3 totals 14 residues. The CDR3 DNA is TGCAGTGCTAGTGGGGTTGTGGGAGTGGGTGGCTACACCTTC. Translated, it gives CSASGVVGVGGYTF.

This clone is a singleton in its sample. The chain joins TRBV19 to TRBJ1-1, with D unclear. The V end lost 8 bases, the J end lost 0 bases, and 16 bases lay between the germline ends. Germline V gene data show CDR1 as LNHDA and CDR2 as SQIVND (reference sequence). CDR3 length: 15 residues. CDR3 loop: CASSYQSPVNTEAFF. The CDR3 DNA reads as TGTGCCAGTTCATACCAGTCCCCCGTGAACACTGAAGCTTTCTTT.

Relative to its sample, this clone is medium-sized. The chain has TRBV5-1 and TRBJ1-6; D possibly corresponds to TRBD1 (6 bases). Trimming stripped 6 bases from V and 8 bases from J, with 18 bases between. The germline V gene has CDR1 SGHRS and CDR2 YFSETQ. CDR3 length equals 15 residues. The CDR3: CASTIDRPFYSPLHF. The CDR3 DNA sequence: TGCGCCAGCACCATAGACAGGCCCTTTTATTCACCCCTCCACTTT.

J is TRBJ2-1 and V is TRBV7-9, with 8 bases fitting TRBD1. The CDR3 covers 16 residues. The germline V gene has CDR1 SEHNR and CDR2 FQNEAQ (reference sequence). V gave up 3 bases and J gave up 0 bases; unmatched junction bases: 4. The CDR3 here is CASSLGDRSSYNEQFF. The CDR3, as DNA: TGTGCCAGCAGCTTGGGGGACAGGAGCTCCTACAATGAGCAGTTCTTC.

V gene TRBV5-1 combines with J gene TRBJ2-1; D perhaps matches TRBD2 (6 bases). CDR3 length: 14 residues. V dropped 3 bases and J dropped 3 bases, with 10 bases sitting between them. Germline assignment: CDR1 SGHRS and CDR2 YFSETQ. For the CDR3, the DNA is TGCGCCAGCAGCTCGGGGACTTACTACAATGAGCAGTTCTTC. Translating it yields CASSSGTYYNEQFF.